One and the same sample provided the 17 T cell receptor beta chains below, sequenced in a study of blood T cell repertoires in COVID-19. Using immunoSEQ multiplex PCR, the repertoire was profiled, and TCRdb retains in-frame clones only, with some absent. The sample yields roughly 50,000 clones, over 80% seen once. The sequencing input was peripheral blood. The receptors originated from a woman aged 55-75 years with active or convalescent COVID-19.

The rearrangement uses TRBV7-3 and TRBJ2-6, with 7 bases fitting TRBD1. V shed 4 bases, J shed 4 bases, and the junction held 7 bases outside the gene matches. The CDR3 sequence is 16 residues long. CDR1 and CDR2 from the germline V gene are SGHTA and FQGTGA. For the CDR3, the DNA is TGTGCCAGCAGCTCATCAAGGGGGCGCGGGGCCAACGTCCTGACTTTC. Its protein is CASSSSRGRGANVLTF.

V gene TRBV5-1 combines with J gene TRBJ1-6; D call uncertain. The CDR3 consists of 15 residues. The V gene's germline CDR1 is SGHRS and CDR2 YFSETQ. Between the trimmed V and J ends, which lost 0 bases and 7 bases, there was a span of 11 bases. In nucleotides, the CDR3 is TGCGCCAGCAGCTTGGTCCAGAAGGAGAATTCACCCCTCCACTTT. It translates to CASSLVQKENSPLHF.

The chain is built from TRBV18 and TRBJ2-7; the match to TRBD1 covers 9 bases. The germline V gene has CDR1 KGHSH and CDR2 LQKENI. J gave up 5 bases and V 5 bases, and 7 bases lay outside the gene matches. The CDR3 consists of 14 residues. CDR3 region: CASSDGTGSNEQYF. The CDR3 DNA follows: TGTGCCAGCTCAGACGGGACAGGGTCCAACGAGCAGTACTTC.

The CDR3 nucleotides are TGTGCCAGCAGCTCCCCCCAGGGTAGCTCCTACAATGAGCAGTTCTTC. It encodes CASSSPQGSSYNEQFF. The V call is TRBV7-2, the J call TRBJ2-1; tentatively, D is TRBD1 (5 bases). CDR1 is SGHTA, CDR2 FQGNSA, per germline. This CDR3 has 16 residues. The ends were cut back, 4 bases at V and 0 bases at J, with 13 bases in the middle.

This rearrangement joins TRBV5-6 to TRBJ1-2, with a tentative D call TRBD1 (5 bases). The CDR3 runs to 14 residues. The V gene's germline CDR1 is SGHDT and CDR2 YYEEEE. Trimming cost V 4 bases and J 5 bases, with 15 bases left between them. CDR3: CASSPSGYGYGYTF. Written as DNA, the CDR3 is TGTGCCAGCAGCCCCTCAGGGTACGGGTATGGCTACACCTTC.

In DNA form, the CDR3 reads TGTGCCAGCAGCTCAGGGAATTCACCCCTCCACTTT. This sequence encodes CASSSGNSPLHF. The chain uses TRBV12-3 or TRBV12-4 and TRBJ1-6; the D gene is possibly TRBD1 (5 bases). The CDR3 totals 12 residues. V lost 6 bases and J 7 bases, leaving 7 bases between the germline ends.

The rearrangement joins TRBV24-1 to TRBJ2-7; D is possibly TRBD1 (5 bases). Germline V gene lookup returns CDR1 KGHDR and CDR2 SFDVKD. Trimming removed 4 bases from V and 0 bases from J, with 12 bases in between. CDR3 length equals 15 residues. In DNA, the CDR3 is TGTGCCACCAGTGACCCCAGGGTAAGCTCCTACGAGCAGTACTTC. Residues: CATSDPRVSSYEQYF.

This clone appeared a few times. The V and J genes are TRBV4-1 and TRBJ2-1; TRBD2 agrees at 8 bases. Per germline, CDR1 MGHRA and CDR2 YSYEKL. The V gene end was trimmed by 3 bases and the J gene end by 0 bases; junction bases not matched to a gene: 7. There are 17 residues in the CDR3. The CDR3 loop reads CASSQLPGTSSYNEQFF. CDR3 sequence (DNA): TGCGCCAGCAGCCAGCTACCCGGGACTAGCTCCTACAATGAGCAGTTCTTC.

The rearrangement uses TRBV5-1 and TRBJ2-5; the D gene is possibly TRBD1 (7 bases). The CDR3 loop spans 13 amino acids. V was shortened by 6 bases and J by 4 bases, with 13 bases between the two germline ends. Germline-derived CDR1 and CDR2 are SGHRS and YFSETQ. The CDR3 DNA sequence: TGCGCCAGCACCCTTCAGGGGGGAGAGACCCAGTACTTC. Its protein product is CASTLQGGETQYF.

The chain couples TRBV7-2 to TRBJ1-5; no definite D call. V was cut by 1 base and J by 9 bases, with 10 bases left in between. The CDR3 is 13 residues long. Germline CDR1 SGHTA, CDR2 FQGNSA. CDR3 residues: CASSLEGGRPQHF. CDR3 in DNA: TGTGCCAGCAGCTTAGAAGGTGGGCGGCCCCAGCATTTT.

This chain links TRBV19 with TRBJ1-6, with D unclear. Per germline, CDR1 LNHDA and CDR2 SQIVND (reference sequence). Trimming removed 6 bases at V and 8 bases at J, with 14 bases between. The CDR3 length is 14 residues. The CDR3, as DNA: TGTGCCAGTAGGACGACAAGTACCGATTCACCCCTCCACTTT. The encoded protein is CASRTTSTDSPLHF.

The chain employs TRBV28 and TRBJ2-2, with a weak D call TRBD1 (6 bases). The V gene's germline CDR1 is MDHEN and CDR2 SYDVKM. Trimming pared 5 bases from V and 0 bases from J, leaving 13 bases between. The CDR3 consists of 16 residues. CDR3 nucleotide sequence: TGTGCCAGCAGTCAATACAGGGCTCCGAACACCGGGGAGCTGTTTTTT. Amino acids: CASSQYRAPNTGELFF. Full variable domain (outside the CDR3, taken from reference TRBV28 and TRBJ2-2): DVKVTQSSRYLVKRTGEKVFLECVQDMDHENMFWYRQDPGLGLRLIYFSYDVKMKEKGDIPEGYSVSREKKERFSLILESASTNQTSMYLCASSQYRAPNTGELFFGEGSRLTVL.

This chain's CDR3 is CAWSSSSYNEQFF. For the CDR3, the DNA is TGTGCCTGGAGTTCGAGCTCCTACAATGAGCAGTTCTTC. The chain links TRBV30 to TRBJ2-1; no clear D gene. The ends were cut back, 2 bases at V and 0 bases at J, with 5 bases in the middle. This CDR3 region has 13 residues. CDR1 GTSNPN and CDR2 SVGIG come from the germline V gene (reference sequence).

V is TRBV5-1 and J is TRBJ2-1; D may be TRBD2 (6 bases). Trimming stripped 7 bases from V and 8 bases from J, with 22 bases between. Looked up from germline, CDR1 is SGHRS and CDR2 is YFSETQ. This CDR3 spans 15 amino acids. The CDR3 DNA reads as TGCGCCAGCGGCTCCCGAGAAGGGACTGGGGATGAGCAGTTCTTC. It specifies CASGSREGTGDEQFF.

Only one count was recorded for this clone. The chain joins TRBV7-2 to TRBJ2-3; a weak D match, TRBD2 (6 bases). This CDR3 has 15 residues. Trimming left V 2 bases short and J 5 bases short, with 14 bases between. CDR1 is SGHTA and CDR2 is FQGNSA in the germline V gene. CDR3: CASSLRELAKDTQYF. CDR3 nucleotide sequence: TGTGCCAGCAGCTTAAGAGAGCTAGCGAAAGATACGCAGTATTTT.

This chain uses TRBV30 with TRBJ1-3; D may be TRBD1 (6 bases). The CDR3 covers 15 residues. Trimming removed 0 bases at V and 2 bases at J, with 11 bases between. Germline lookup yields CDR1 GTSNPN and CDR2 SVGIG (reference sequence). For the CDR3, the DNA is TGTGCCTGGAGTGTACTAGGGGGGGCTGGAAACACCATATATTTT. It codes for CAWSVLGGAGNTIYF.

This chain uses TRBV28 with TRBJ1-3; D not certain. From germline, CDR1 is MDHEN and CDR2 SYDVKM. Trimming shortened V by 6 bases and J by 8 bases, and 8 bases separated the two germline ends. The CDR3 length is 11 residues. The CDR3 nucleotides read TGTGCCAGCAGCCTACTTTACACCATATATTTT. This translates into CASSLLYTIYF.